Presented here are 3 T cell receptor beta chains from one specimen sequenced in a study of radiation and T cells in renal cell carcinoma. Sequencing used immunoSEQ multiplex PCR; TCRdb keeps in-frame clones, though not all of them. The table lists roughly 49,000 clones, 75% to 85% of them singletons. Indicated time point: blood 2 weeks post-SBRT. The treatment: 15 Gy SBRT to primary tumor, nephrectomy 4 weeks later. This specimen was blood, taken from a patient whose treatment included radiotherapy and nephrectomy. Receptors originate from a woman in her seventies with renal cell carcinoma.

The sample holds one count of this clone. The CDR3 sequence: CSARQGVEQYF. DNA for the CDR3: TGCAGTGCTAGACAAGGGGTTGAGCAGTACTTC. This chain connects TRBV20-1 to TRBJ2-7; tentatively, D is TRBD1 (5 bases). Trimming pared 2 bases from V and 7 bases from J, leaving 9 bases between. The germline CDR1 and CDR2 sequences are DFQATT and SNEGSKA (reference sequence). The CDR3 is made up of 11 amino acids.

The chain carries TRBV12-5 and TRBJ1-5; D call uncertain. This CDR3 contains 14 residues. The germline V and J ends were trimmed by 4 bases and 1 base, with 8 bases remaining between them. Germline values: CDR1 LGHNT, CDR2 FRNRAP. The CDR3 reads CASGSSRSNQPQHF. DNA for the CDR3: TGTGCTAGTGGTTCCAGTAGAAGCAATCAGCCCCAGCATTTT.

The V call is TRBV7-6, the J call TRBJ2-7; 7 positions match TRBD1. Losses at the gene ends were 5 bases for V and 2 bases for J; bases not matched to a gene: 6. Germline assignment: CDR1 SGHVS and CDR2 FNYEAQ. This CDR3 is 14 amino acids long. The chain's CDR3 is CASSHGQAPYEQYF. For the CDR3, the DNA is TGTGCCAGCAGCCATGGACAGGCCCCCTACGAGCAGTACTTC.